The sequence of this T cell receptor beta chain was determined in a study of blood T cell repertoires in COVID-19. Background on the study: Donors in the United States, Italy and Spain gave samples during acute or convalescent COVID-19. T cells, B-cell-depleted T cells, or PBMCs supplied cDNA or gDNA.

In the source study's methods: Quantification of nucleated cells was approximated via reference gene primer amplification. Method: immunoSEQ multiplex PCR; TCRdb's copy keeps in-frame clones and lacks some. D and trimming come from the DNA, and the V and J calls and clone size come from that table. The sample includes approximately 230,000 clones, about nine tenths of them seen just once. The source material was peripheral blood. This TCR came from a man between 25 and 39 years old who had recovered from COVID-19.

CDR3 residues: CASSQENRRTDTQYF. The CDR3 region has the DNA TGCGCCAGCAGCCAAGAAAACAGGCGCACAGATACGCAGTATTTT. This chain links TRBV4-3 with TRBJ2-3; D is possibly TRBD1 (5 bases). Germline assignment: CDR1 LGHNA and CDR2 YSLEER. V was pared by 0 bases and J by 1 base, with 8 bases between. CDR3 size: 15 residues.